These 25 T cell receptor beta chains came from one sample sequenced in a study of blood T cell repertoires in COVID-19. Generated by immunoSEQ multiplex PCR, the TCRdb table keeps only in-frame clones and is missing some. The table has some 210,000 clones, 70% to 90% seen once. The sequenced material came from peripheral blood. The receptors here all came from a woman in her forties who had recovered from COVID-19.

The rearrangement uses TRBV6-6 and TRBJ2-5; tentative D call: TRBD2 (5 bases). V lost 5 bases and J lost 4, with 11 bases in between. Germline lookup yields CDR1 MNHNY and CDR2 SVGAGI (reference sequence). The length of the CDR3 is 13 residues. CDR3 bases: TGTGCCAGCAGTCCGGCGGACTTAGAGACCCAGTACTTC. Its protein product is CASSPADLETQYF.

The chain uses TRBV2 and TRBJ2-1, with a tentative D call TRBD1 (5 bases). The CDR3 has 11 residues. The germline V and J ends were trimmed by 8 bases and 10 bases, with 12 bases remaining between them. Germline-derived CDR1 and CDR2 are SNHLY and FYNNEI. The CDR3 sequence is CASQGGLEQFF. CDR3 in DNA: TGTGCCAGCCAGGGCGGATTGGAGCAGTTCTTC.

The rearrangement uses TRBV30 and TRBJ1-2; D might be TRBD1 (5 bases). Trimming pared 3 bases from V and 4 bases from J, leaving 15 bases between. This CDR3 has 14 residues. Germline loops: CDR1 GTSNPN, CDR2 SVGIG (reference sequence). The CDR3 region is CAWRLQAQTYGYTF. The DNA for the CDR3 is TGTGCCTGGAGATTACAGGCTCAGACCTATGGCTACACCTTC.

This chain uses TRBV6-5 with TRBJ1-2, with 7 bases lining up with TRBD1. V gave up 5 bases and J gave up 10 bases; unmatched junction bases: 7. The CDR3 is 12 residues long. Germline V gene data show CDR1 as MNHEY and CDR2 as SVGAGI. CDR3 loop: CASSRDRAYYTF. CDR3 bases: TGTGCCAGCAGTCGCGACAGGGCCTACTACACCTTC.

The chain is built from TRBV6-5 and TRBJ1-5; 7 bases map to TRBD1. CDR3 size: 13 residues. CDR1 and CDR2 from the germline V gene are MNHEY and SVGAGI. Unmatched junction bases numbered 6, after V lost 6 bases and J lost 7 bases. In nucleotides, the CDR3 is TGTGCCAGCAGCTTACAGGGGAAGCAGCCCCAGCATTTT. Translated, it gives CASSLQGKQPQHF.

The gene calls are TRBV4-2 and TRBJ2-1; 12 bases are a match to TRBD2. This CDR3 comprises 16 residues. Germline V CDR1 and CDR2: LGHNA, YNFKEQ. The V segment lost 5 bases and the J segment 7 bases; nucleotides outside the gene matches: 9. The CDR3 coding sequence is TGTGCCAGCAGCTACCTAGCGGGAGGGAGTTTTAATGAGCAGTTCTTC. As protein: CASSYLAGGSFNEQFF.

CDR3 region: CASSLGLGGKYEQYF. CDR3 DNA: TGTGCCAGCAGCTTAGGTTTAGGGGGTAAATACGAGCAGTACTTC. The chain uses TRBV7-8 and TRBJ2-7; D might be TRBD1 (6 bases). The CDR3 spans 15 residues. Germline V gene sequence: CDR1 SGHVS, CDR2 FQNEAQ. V gave up 1 base and J gave up 4 bases, with 14 bases separating them.

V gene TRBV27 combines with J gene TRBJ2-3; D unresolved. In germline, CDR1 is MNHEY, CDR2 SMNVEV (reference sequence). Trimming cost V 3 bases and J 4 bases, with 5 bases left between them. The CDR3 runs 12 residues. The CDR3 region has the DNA TGTGCCAGCAGTTTCTATCCAGATACGCAGTATTTT. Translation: CASSFYPDTQYF.

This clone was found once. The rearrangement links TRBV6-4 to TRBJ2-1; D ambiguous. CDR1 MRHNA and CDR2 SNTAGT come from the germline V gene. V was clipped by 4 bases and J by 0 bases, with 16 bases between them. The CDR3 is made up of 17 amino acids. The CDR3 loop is CASSVDGRPSSYNEQFF. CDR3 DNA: TGTGCCAGCAGTGTCGACGGCAGGCCGAGCTCCTACAATGAGCAGTTCTTC.

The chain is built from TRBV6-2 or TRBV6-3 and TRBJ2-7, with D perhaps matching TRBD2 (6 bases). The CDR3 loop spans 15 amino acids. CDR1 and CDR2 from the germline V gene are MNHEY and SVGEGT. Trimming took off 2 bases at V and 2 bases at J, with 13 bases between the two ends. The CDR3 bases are TGTGCCAGCAGTTACGTGGCGGGGTCCCCCTACGAGCAGTACTTC. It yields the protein CASSYVAGSPYEQYF.

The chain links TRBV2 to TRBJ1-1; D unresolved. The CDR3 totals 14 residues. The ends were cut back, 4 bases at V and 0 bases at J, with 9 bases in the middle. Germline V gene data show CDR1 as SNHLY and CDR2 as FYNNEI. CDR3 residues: CASSGGPLNTEAFF. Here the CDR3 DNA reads TGTGCCAGCAGTGGAGGGCCCCTGAACACTGAAGCTTTCTTT. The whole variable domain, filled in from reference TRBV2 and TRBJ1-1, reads EPEVTQTPSHQVTQMGQEVILRCVPISNHLYFYWYRQILGQKVEFLVSFYNNEISEKSEIFDDQFSVERPDGSNFTLKIRSTKLEDSAMYFCASSGGPLNTEAFFGQGTRLTVV.

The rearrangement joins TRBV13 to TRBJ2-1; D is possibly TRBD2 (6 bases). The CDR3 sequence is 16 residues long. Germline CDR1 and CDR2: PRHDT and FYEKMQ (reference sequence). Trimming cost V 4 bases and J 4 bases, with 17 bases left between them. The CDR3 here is CASSWPPTRRYNEQFF. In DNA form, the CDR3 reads TGTGCCAGCAGCTGGCCCCCGACTAGGCGGTACAATGAGCAGTTCTTC.

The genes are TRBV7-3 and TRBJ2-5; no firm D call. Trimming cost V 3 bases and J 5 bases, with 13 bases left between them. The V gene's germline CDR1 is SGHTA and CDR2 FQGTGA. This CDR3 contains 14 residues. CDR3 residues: CASSFSPTRETQYF. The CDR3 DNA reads TGTGCCAGCAGCTTTTCCCCTACGCGGGAGACCCAGTACTTC.

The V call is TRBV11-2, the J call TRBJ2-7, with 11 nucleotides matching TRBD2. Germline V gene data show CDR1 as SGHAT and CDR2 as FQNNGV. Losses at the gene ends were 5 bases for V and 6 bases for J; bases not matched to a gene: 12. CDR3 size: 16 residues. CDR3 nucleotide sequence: TGTGCCAGCAGCCTCCTTCACGCTAGCGGGAGGCCCGAGCAGTACTTC. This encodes CASSLLHASGRPEQYF.

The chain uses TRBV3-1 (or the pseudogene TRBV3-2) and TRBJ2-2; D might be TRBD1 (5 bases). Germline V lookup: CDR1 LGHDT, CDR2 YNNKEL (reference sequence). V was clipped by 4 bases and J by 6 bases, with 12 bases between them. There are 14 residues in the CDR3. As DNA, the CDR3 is TGTGCCAGCAGCCCCGACAGCGTGGCCGGGGAGCTGTTTTTT. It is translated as CASSPDSVAGELFF.

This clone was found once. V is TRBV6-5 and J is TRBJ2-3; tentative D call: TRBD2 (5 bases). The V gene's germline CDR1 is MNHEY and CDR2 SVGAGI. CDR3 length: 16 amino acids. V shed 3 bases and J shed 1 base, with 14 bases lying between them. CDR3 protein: CASSYVGMRGTDTQYF. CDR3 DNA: TGTGCCAGCAGTTATGTTGGTATGCGGGGCACAGATACGCAGTATTTT.

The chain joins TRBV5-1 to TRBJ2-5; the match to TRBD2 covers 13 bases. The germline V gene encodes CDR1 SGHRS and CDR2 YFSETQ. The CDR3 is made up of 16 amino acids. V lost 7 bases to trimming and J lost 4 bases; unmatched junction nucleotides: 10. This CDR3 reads CASHRLAGGGGETQYF. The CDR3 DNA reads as TGCGCCAGCCATAGACTAGCGGGAGGAGGGGGAGAGACCCAGTACTTC.

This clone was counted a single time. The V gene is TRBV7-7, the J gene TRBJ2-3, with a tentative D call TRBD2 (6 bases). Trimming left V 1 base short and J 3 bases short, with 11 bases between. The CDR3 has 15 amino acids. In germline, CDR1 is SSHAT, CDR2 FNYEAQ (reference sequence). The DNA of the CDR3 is TGTGCCAGCAGCTTAGGACTAGACGAGACAGATACGCAGTATTTT. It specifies CASSLGLDETDTQYF.

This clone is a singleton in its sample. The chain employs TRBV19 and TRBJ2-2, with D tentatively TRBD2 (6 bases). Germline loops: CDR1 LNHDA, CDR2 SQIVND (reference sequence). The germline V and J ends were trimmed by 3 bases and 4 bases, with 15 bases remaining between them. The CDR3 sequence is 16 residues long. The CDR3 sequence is CASSIHGRKVTGELFF. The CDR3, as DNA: TGTGCCAGTAGTATTCACGGGAGAAAAGTCACCGGGGAGCTGTTTTTT.

CDR3 loop: CASSHGGERYSGANVLTF. The CDR3 DNA reads TGTGCCAGCAGCCACGGAGGCGAGCGGTACTCTGGGGCCAACGTCCTGACTTTC. The gene calls are TRBV3-1 (or the pseudogene TRBV3-2) and TRBJ2-6; perhaps TRBD2 as D (5 bases). The V gene's germline CDR1 is LGHDT and CDR2 YNNKEL (reference sequence). V was trimmed by 3 bases and J by 0 bases, leaving 15 bases between them. The CDR3 is made up of 18 amino acids.

This CDR3 is CASSLGWGEQETQYF. The CDR3 nucleotides read TGTGCCAGCAGTTTGGGATGGGGGGAGCAAGAGACCCAGTACTTC. The chain links TRBV28 to TRBJ2-5; D may be TRBD2 (6 bases). The CDR3 runs 15 residues. Trimming left V 3 bases short and J 2 bases short, with 13 bases between. Germline assignment: CDR1 MDHEN and CDR2 SYDVKM. The complete variable domain, with remaining parts taken from reference TRBV28 and TRBJ2-5, reads DVKVTQSSRYLVKRTGEKVFLECVQDMDHENMFWYRQDPGLGLRLIYFSYDVKMKEKGDIPEGYSVSREKKERFSLILESASTNQTSMYLCASSLGWGEQETQYFGPGTRLLVL.

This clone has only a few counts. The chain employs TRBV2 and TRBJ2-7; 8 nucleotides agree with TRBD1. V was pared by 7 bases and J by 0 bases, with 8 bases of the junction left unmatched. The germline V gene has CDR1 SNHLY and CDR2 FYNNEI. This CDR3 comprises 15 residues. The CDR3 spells CASTPDRGLSYEQYF. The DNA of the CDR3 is TGTGCCAGCACCCCTGACAGGGGCCTCTCCTACGAGCAGTACTTC.

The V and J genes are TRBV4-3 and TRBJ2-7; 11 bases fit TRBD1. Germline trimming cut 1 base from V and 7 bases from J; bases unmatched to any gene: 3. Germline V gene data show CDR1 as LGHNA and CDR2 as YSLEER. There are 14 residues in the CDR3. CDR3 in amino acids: CASSQGTGGGEQYF. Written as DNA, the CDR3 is TGCGCCAGCAGCCAAGGGACAGGGGGCGGGGAGCAGTACTTC.

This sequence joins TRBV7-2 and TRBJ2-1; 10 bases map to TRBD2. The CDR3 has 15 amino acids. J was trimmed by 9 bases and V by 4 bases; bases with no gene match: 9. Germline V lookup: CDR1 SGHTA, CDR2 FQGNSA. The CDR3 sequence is CASSSSGSSRGEQFF. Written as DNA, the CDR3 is TGTGCCAGCAGCTCTAGCGGGAGTTCTCGAGGTGAGCAGTTCTTC.

The CDR3, as DNA: TGTGCCAGCAGCCAAGATTGGCCGAGGGGAACTAGCGGGAGTTCGAATGAGCAGTTCTTC. Amino acids: CASSQDWPRGTSGSSNEQFF. This chain links TRBV4-2 with TRBJ2-1, with TRBD2 identical over 11 bases. The CDR3 is 20 residues long. From germline, CDR1 is LGHNA and CDR2 YNFKEQ. V lost 0 bases, J lost 7 bases, and 17 bases stayed unmatched.